This T cell receptor (beta chain) is drawn from a study of monozygotic twins with inflammatory bowel disease. Broader study findings: Healthy twins showed more clonotype sharing with others than IBD patients, especially patients with disease activity.

Of note for this clonotype: What it recognizes is unknown.

Reanalyzing the 5' RACE reads, TCRdb keeps one entry per CDR3 protein, without DNA. The sample table sets out around 410,000 distinct CDR3 sequences. The CDR3 runs 15 residues. Germline assignment: CDR1 MDHEN and CDR2 SYDVKM. The rearrangement joins TRBV28 to TRBJ2-2; TCRdb outputs TRBD1, but without DNA this stays unchecked. The sequenced material came from blood. The sequence was obtained from a human donor with ulcerative colitis or Crohn's disease, or a healthy co-twin of an affected twin (not recorded which). CDR3 in amino acids: CASNAQGANTGELFF.